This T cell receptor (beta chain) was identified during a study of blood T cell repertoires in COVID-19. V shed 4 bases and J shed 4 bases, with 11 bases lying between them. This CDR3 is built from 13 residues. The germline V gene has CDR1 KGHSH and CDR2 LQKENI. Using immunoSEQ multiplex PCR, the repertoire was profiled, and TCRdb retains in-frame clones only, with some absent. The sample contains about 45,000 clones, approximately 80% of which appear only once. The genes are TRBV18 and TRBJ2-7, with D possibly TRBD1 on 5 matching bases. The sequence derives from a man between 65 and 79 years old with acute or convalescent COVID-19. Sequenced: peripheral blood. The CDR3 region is CASSLGQIYEQYF. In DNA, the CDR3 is TGTGCCAGCTCACTCGGACAAATATACGAGCAGTACTTC.